Listed below are T cell receptor beta chains from one sample, sequenced in a study of shared clonotypes between healthy human individuals. Sequencing was performed with immunoSEQ multiplex PCR; in TCRdb, only in-frame clones are kept and a portion is missing. The data show some 360,000 clones, with roughly 80% seen just once and about 9.4% held by the top ten. The specimen sequenced was memory CD4+ T cells sorted from blood. The receptors here all came from a man aged 30 to 39 in good health. Both conserved end residues are trimmed from each CDR3. Each record gives: V gene, CDR3 length, J gene, D gene, CDR3 protein. A D gene is named only where the DNA matches it firmly.

V: TRBV28
length: 11
J: TRBJ1-1
D: TRBD1
CDR3: ASLTVDRAEAF

V: TRBV7-3
length: 13
J: TRBJ2-3
D: TRBD2
CDR3: ASSLLAASTDTQY

V: TRBV19
length: 11
J: TRBJ2-7
D: -
CDR3: ASSMGQGYEQY

V: TRBV19
length: 14
J: TRBJ1-2
D: -
CDR3: ASSIGPLGRNYGYT

V: TRBV6-5
length: 12
J: TRBJ1-1
D: -
CDR3: ATLPAGSYTEAF

V: TRBV28
length: 13
J: TRBJ1-4
D: -
CDR3: ASSASGSKLEKLF

V: TRBV6-5
length: 11
J: TRBJ2-7
D: TRBD1
CDR3: AISRTGVYEQY

V: TRBV11-2
length: 14
J: TRBJ2-3
D: -
CDR3: ASSPARLANTDTQY

V: TRBV7-8
length: 13
J: TRBJ2-3
D: TRBD2
CDR3: ASSLATSGTDTQY

V: TRBV11-2
length: 14
J: TRBJ2-4
D: TRBD2
CDR3: ASSTLAEWTKNIQY

V: TRBV7-2
length: 13
J: TRBJ2-7
D: TRBD1
CDR3: ASSLGTGSFYEQY

V: TRBV29-1
length: 11
J: TRBJ1-2
D: -
CDR3: SVERGQGYGYT

V: TRBV2
length: 12
J: TRBJ2-2
D: -
CDR3: ASSEVTNTGELF

V: TRBV15
length: 16
J: TRBJ2-7
D: TRBD2
CDR3: ATSRDSLAGGRPYEQY

V: TRBV2
length: 12
J: TRBJ1-4
D: TRBD1
CDR3: ASDQTGAVEKLF

V: TRBV5-5
length: 11
J: TRBJ2-1
D: TRBD1
CDR3: ASSPQGVNEQF

V: TRBV5-5
length: 11
J: TRBJ1-2
D: -
CDR3: ASSLGNGYGYT

V: TRBV7-2
length: 11
J: TRBJ1-2
D: -
CDR3: ASSLRDGVTLT

V: TRBV14
length: 14
J: TRBJ2-5
D: -
CDR3: ASSQGSGRGEETQY

V: TRBV5-1
length: 14
J: TRBJ1-1
D: TRBD1
CDR3: ASSLRDRGLRGEAF

V: TRBV9
length: 12
J: TRBJ2-7
D: TRBD1
CDR3: ASSVGTGVYEQY

V: TRBV2
length: 13
J: TRBJ2-2
D: -
CDR3: ASRGAYPNTGELF